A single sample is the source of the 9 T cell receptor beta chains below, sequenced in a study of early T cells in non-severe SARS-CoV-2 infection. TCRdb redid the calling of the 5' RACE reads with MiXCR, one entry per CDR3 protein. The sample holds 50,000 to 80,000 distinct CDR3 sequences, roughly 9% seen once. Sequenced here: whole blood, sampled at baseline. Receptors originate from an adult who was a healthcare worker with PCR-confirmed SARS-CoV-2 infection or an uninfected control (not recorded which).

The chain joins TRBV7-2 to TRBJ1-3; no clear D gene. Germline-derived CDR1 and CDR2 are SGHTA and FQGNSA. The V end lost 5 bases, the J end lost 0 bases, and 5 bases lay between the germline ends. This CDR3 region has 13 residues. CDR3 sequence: CASSANSGNTIYF. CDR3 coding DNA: TGTGCCAGCAGCGCTAACTCTGGAAACACCATATATTTT.

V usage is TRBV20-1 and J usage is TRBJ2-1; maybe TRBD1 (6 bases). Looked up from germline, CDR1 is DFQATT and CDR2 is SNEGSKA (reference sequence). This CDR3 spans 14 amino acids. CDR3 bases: TGCAGCATACGAGGGGGTAGCTCCTACAATGAGCAGTTCTTC. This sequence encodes CSIRGGSSYNEQFF.

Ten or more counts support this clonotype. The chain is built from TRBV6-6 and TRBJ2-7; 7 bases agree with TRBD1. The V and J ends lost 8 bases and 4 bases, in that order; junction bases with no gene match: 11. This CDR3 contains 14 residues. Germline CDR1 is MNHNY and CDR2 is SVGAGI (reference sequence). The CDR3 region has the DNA TGTGCCAGCGGATTTACCGGGACAGAGTACGAGCAGTACTTC. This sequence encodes CASGFTGTEYEQYF.

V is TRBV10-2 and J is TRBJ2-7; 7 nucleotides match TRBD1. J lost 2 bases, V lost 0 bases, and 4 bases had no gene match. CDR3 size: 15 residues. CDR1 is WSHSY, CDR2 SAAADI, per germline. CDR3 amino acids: CASSESNRGAYEQYF. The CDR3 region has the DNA TGCGCCAGCAGTGAGTCGAACAGGGGTGCCTACGAGCAGTACTTC.

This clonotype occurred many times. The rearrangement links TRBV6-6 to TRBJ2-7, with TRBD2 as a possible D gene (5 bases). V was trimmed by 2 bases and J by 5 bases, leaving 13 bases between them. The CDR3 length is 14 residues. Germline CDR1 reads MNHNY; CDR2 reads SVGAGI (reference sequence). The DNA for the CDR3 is TGTGCCAGCAGTTACACGGGGTCCCCCCACGAGCAGTACTTC. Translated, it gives CASSYTGSPHEQYF.

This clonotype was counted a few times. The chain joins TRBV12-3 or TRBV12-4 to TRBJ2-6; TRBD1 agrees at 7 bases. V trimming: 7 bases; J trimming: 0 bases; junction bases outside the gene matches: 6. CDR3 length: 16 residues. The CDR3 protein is CASKRDSSSGANVLTF. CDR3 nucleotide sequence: TGTGCCAGCAAACGGGACAGCAGCTCTGGGGCCAACGTCCTGACTTTC.

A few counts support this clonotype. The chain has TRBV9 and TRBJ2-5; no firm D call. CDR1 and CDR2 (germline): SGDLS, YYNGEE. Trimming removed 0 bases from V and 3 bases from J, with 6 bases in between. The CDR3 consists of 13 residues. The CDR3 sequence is CASSVGPEETQYF. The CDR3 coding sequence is TGTGCCAGCAGCGTAGGTCCAGAAGAGACCCAGTACTTC.

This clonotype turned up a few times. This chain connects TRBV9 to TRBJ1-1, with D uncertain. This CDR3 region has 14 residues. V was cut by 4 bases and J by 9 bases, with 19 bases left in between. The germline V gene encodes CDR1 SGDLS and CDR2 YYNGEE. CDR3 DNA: TGTGCCAGCAGCTCACCGTCCCGCCCTGAAAAAGCTTTCTTT. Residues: CASSSPSRPEKAFF. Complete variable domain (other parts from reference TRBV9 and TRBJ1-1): DSGVTQTPKHLITATGQRVTLRCSPRSGDLSVYWYQQSLDQGLQFLIQYYNGEERAKGNILERFSAQQFPDLHSELNLSSLELGDSALYFCASSSPSRPEKAFFGQGTRLTVV.

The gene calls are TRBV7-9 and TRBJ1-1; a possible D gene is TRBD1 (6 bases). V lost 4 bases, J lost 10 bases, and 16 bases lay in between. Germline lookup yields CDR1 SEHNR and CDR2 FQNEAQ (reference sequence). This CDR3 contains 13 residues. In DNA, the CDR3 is TGTGCCAGCAGCTCTTCGGGGGGCGAGGGAGCTTTCTTT. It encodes CASSSSGGEGAFF.